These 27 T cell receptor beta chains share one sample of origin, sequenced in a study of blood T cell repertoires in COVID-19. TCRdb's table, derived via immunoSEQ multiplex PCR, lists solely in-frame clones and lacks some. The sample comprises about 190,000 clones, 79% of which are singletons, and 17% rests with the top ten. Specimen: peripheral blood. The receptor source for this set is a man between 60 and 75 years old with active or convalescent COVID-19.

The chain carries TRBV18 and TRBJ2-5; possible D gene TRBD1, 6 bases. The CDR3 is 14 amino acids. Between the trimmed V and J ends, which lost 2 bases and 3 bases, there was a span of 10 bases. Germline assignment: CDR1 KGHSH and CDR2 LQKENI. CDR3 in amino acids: CASSPIEGEETQYF. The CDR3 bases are TGTGCCAGCTCACCAATAGAGGGGGAAGAGACCCAGTACTTC.

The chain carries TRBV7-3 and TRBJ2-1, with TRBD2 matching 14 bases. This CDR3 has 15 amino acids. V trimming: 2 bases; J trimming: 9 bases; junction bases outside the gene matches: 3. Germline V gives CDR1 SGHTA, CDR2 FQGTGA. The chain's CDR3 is CASSLGTSGSSEQFF. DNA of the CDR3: TGTGCCAGCAGCTTAGGGACTAGCGGGAGTAGTGAGCAGTTCTTC.

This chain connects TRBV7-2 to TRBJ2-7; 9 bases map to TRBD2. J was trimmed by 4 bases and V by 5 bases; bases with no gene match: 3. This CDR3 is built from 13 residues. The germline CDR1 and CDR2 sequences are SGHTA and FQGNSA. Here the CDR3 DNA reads TGTGCCAGCAGCCGTCTAGCGGGGTACGAGCAGTACTTC. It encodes CASSRLAGYEQYF.

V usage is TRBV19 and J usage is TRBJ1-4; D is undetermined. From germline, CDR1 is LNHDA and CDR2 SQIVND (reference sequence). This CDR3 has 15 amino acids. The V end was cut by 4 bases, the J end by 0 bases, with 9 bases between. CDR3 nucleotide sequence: TGTGCCAGTAGTAACGTTGGAGCAACTAATGAAAAACTGTTTTTT. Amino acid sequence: CASSNVGATNEKLFF.

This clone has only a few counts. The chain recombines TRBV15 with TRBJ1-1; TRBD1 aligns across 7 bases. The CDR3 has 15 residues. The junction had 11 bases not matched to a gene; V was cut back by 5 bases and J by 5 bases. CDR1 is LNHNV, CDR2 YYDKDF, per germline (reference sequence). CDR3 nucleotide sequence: TGTGCCACCAGCCGCCTACGACAGGGCAGGACTGAAGCTTTCTTT. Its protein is CATSRLRQGRTEAFF.

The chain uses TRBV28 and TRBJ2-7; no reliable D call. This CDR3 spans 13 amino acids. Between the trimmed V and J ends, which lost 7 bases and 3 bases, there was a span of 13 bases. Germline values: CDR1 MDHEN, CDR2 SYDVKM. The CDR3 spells CASTQQLLYEQYF. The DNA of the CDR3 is TGTGCCAGCACCCAGCAACTACTCTACGAGCAGTACTTC.

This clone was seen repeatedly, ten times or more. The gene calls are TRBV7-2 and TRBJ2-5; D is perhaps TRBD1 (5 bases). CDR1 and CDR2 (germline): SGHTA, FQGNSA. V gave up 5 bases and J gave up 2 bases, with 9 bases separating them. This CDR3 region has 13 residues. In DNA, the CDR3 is TGTGCCAGCAGCCTAGACAGACAAGAGACCCAGTACTTC. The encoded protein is CASSLDRQETQYF.

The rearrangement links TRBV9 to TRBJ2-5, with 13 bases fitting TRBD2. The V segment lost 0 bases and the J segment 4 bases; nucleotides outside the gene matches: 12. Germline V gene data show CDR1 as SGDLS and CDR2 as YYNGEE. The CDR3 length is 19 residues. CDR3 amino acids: CASSVGPGLAGSIGETQYF. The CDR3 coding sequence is TGTGCCAGCAGCGTAGGGCCGGGACTAGCGGGATCTATAGGAGAGACCCAGTACTTC.

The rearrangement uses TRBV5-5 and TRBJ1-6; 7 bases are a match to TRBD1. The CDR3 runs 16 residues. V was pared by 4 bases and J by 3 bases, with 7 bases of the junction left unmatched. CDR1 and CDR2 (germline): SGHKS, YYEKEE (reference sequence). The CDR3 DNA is TGTGCCAGCAGCCTCGGACAGGCCAACTATAATTCACCCCTCCACTTT. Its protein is CASSLGQANYNSPLHF.

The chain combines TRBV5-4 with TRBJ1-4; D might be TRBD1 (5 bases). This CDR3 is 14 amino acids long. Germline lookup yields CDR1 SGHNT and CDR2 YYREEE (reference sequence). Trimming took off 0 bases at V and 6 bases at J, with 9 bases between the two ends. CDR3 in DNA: TGTGCCAGCAGCTTGGTACAGGATGATGAAAAACTGTTTTTT. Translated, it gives CASSLVQDDEKLFF.

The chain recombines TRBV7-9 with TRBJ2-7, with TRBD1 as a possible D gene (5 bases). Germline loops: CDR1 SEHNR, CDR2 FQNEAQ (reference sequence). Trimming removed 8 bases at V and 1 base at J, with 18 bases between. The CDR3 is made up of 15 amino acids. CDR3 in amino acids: CASGPRTTGSYEQYF. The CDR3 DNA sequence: TGTGCCAGCGGACCACGGACAACCGGTTCCTACGAGCAGTACTTC.

This chain's CDR3 is CASSYETVNYGYTF. CDR3 sequence (DNA): TGTGCCAGCAGTTATGAGACAGTTAACTATGGCTACACCTTC. The J gene is TRBJ1-2, the V gene TRBV28; D is perhaps TRBD1 (5 bases). V was pared by 4 bases and J by 1 base, with 10 bases between. The CDR3 is 14 residues long. Looked up from germline, CDR1 is MDHEN and CDR2 is SYDVKM.

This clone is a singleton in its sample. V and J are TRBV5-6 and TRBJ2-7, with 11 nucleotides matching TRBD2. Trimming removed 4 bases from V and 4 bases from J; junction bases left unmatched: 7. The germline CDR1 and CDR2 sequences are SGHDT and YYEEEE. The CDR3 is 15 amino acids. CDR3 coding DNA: TGTGCCAGCAGCGCGGCTAGCGGGAGGACGTACGAGCAGTACTTC. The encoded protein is CASSAASGRTYEQYF.

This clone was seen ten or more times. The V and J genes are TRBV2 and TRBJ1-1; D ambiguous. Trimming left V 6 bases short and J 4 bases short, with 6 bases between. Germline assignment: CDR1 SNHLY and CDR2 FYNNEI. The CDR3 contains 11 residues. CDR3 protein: CASRESTEAFF. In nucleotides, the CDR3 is TGTGCCAGCAGAGAGAGCACTGAAGCTTTCTTT.

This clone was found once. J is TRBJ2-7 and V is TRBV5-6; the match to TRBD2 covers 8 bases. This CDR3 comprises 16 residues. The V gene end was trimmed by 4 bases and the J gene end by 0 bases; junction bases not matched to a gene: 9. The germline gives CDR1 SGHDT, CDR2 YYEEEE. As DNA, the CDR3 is TGTGCCAGCAGCCGGGGGACGACTAGCGACTCCTACGAGCAGTACTTC. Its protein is CASSRGTTSDSYEQYF.

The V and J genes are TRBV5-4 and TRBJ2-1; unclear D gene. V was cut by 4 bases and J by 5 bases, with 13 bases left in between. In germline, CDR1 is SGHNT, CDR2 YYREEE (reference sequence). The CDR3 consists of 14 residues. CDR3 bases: TGTGCCAGCAGCCGAGGATCTGGTAACAATGAGCAGTTCTTC. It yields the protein CASSRGSGNNEQFF.

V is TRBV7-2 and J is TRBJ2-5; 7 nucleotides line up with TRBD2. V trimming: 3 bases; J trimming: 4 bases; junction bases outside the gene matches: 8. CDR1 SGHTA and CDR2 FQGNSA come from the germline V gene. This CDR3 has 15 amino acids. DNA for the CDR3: TGTGCCAGCAGCTTTACTAGCGTTTGGGGAGAGACCCAGTACTTC. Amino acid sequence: CASSFTSVWGETQYF.

The CDR3 loop reads CASHNADGGGTNTGELFF. DNA of the CDR3: TGTGCCAGCCACAACGCGGACGGGGGAGGGACGAACACCGGGGAGCTGTTTTTT. This rearrangement joins TRBV2 to TRBJ2-2, with 7 positions matching TRBD2. V trimming: 8 bases; J trimming: 0 bases; junction bases outside the gene matches: 15. In germline, CDR1 is SNHLY, CDR2 FYNNEI. This CDR3 comprises 18 residues.

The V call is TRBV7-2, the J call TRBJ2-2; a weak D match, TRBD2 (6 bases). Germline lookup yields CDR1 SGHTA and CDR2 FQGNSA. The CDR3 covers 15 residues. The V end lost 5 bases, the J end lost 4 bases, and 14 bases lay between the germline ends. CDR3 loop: CASSPVGGRTGELFF. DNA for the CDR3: TGTGCCAGCAGCCCCGTCGGGGGACGCACCGGGGAGCTGTTTTTT. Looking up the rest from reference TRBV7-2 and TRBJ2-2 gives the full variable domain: GAGVSQSPSNKVTEKGKDVELRCDPISGHTALYWYRQSLGQGLEFLIYFQGNSAPDKSGLPSDRFSAERTGGSVSTLTIQRTQQEDSAVYLCASSPVGGRTGELFFGEGSRLTVL.

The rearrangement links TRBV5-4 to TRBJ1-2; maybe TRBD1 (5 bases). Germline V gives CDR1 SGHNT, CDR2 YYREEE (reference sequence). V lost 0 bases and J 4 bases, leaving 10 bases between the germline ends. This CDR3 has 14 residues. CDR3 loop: CASSLERRGYGYTF. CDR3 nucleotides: TGTGCCAGCAGCTTGGAAAGGAGGGGCTATGGCTACACCTTC. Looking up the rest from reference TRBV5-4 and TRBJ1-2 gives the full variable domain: ETGVTQSPTHLIKTRGQQVTLRCSSQSGHNTVSWYQQALGQGPQFIFQYYREEENGRGNFPPRFSGLQFPNYSSELNVNALELDDSALYLCASSLERRGYGYTFGSGTRLTVV.

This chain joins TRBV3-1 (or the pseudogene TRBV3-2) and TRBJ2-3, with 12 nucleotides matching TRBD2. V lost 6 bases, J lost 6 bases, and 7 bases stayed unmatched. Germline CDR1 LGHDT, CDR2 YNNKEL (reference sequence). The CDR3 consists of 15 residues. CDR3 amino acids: CASRPGLAGLDTQYF. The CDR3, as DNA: TGTGCCAGCAGACCGGGACTAGCGGGTTTGGATACGCAGTATTTT.

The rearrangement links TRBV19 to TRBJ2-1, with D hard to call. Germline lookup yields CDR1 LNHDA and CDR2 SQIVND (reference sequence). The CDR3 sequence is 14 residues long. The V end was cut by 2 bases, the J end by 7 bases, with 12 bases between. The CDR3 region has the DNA TGTGCCAGTAGTATAAGCGTGAAAGGAAATGAGCAGTTCTTC. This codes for CASSISVKGNEQFF.

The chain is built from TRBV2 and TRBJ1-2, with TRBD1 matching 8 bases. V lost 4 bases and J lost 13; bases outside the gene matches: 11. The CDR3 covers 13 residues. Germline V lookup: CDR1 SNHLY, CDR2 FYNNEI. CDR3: CASSAQGANLFTF. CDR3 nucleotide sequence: TGTGCCAGCAGTGCCCAGGGGGCCAATCTTTTCACCTTC.

CDR3 residues: CASNEREGIQYF. The DNA for the CDR3 is TGCGCCAGCAATGAGCGGGAGGGCATTCAGTACTTC. This sequence joins TRBV5-1 and TRBJ2-4; 10 nucleotides agree with TRBD2. CDR1 SGHRS and CDR2 YFSETQ come from the germline V gene. V lost 6 bases, J lost 9 bases, and 3 bases stayed unmatched. This CDR3 is 12 amino acids long.

CDR3 coding DNA: TGCGCCAGCAGCCAGGATCAAGCCCTAGGAGCGCAGTATTTT. Translated: CASSQDQALGAQYF. The chain recombines TRBV4-3 with TRBJ2-3; D unclear. The V gene lost 3 bases and the J gene lost 10 bases, with 17 bases spanning the gap. There are 14 residues in the CDR3. Germline V gene data show CDR1 as LGHNA and CDR2 as YSLEER.

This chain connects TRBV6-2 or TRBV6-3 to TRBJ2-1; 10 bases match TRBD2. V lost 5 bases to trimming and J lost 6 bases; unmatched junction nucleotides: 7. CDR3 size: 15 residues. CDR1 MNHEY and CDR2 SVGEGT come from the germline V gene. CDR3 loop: CASSRDLAGVNEQFF. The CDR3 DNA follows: TGTGCCAGCAGTCGGGATCTAGCGGGAGTCAATGAGCAGTTCTTC.

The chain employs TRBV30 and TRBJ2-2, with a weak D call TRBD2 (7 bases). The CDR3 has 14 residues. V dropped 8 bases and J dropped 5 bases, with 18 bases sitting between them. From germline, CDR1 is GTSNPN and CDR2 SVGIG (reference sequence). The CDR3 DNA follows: TGTGCCGGGGGGCAGTGGGGAGGGACCGGGGAGCTGTTTTTT. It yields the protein CAGGQWGGTGELFF.